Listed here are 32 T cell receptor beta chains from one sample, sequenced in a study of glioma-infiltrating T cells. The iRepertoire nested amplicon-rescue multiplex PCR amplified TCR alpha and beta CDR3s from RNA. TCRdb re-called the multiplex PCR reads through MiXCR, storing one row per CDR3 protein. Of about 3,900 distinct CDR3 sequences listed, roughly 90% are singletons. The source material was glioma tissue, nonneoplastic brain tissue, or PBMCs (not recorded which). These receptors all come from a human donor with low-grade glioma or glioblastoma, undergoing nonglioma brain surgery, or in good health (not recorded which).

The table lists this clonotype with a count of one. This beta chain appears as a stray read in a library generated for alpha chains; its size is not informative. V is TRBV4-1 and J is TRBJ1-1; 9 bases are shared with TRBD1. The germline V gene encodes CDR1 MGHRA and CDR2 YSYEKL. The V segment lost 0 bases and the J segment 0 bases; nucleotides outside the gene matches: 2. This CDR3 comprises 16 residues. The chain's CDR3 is CASSQEQGALNTEAFF. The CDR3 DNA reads TGCGCCAGCAGCCAAGAACAGGGGGCCTTGAACACTGAAGCTTTCTTT.

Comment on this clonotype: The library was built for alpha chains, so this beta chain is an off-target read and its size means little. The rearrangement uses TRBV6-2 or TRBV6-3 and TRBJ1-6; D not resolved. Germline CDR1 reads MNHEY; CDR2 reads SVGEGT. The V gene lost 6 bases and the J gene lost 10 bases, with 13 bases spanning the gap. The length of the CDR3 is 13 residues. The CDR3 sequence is CASSPRGDSPLHF. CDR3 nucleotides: TGTGCCAGCAGCCCCCGGGGAGACTCACCCCTCCACTTT.

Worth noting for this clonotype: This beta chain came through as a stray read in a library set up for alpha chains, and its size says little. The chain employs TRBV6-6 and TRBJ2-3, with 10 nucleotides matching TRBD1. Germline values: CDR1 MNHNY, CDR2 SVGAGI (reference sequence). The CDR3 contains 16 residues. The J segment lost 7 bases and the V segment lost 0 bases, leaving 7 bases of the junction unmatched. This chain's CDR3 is CASSYSGTGARNTQYF. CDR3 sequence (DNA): TGTGCCAGCAGTTACTCGGGGACAGGGGCTAGGAATACGCAGTATTTT.

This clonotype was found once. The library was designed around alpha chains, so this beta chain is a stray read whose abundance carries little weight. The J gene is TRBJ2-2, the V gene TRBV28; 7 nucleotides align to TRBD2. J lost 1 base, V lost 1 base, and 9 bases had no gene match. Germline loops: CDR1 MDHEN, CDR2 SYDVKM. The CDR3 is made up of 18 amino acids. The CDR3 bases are TGTGCCAGCAGTTTATCGCGGGAGAGGGCCCTGAACACCGGGGAGCTGTTTTTT. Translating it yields CASSLSRERALNTGELFF.

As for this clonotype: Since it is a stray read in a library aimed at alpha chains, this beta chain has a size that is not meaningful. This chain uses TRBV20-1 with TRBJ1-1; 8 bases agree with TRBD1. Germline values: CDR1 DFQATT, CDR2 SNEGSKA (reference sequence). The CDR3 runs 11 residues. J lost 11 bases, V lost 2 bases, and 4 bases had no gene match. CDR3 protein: CSARTGGGAFF. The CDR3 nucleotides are TGCAGTGCTAGAACAGGGGGGGGGGCTTTCTTT.

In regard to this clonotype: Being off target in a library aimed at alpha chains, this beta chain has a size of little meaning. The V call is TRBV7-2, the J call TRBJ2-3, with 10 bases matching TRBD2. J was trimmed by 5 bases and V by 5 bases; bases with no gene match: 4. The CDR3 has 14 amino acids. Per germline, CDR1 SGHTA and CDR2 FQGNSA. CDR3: CASSPLAGVDTQYF. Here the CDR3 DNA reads TGTGCCAGCAGCCCTCTAGCGGGGGTAGATACGCAGTATTTT.

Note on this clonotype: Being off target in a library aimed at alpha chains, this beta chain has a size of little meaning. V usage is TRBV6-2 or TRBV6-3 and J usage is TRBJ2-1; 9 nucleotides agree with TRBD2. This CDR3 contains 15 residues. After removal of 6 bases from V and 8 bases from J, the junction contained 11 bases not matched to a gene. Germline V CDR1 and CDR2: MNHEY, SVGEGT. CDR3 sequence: CASSPGGGGADEQFF. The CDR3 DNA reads TGTGCCAGCAGCCCCGGGGGCGGGGGGGCCGATGAGCAGTTCTTC.

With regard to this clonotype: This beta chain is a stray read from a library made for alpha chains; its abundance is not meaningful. The CDR3 sequence: CASSPATGGSYGYTF. Written as DNA, the CDR3 is TGTGCCAGTAGTCCCGCGACAGGGGGCAGCTATGGCTACACCTTC. This chain links TRBV19 with TRBJ1-2, with 10 positions matching TRBD1. The CDR3 runs 15 residues. With V trimmed by 5 bases and J by 4 bases, 7 bases remained unmatched. CDR1 LNHDA and CDR2 SQIVND come from the germline V gene (reference sequence).

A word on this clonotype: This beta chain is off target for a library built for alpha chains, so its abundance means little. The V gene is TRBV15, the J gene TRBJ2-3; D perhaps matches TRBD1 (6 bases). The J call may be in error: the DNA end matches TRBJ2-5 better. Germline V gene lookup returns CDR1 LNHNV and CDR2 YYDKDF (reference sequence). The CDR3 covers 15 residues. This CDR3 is CATSRDMTGLGTQYF. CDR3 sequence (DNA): TGTGCCACCAGCAGAGATATGACAGGCTTGGGGACCCAGTACTTC.

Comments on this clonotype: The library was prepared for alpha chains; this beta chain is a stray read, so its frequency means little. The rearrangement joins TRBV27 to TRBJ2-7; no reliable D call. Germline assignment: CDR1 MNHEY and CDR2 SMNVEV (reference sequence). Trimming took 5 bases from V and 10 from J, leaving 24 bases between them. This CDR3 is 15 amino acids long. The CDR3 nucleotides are TGTGCCAGCAGTCGATCCGACACCCTCTTGGTAACCCAGTACTTC. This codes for CASSRSDTLLVTQYF.

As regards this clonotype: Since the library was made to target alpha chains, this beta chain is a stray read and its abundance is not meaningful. CDR3 sequence reads: CASSDGNEKLFF. The DNA of the CDR3 is TGTGCCAGCAGTGACGGGAATGAAAAACTGTTTTTT. V usage is TRBV25-1 and J usage is TRBJ1-4; D not resolved. The germline V and J ends were trimmed by 3 bases and 5 bases, with 4 bases remaining between them. CDR3 length: 12 residues. Per the germline V gene, CDR1 is MGHDK and CDR2 is SYGVNS.

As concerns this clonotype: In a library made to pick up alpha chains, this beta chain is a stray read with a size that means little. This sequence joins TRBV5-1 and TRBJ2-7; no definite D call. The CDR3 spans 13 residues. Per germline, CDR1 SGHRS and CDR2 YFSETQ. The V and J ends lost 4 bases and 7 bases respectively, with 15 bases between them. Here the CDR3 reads CASSPGRAEEQYF. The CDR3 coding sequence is TGCGCCAGCAGCCCTGGACGGGCTGAGGAGCAGTACTTC.

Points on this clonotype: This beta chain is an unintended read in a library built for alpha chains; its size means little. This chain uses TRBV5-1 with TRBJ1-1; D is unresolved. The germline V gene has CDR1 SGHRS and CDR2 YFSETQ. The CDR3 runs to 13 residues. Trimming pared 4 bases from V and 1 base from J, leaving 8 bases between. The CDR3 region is CASSEDPNTEAFF. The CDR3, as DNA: TGCGCCAGCAGCGAGGACCCGAACACTGAAGCTTTCTTT.

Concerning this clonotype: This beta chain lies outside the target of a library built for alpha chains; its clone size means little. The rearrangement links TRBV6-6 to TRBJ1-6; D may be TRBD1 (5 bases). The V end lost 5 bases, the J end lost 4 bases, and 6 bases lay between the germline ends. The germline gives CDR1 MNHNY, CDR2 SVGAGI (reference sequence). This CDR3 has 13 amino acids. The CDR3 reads CASSDSYNSPLHF. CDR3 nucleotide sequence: TGTGCCAGCAGTGACAGTTATAATTCACCCCTCCACTTT.

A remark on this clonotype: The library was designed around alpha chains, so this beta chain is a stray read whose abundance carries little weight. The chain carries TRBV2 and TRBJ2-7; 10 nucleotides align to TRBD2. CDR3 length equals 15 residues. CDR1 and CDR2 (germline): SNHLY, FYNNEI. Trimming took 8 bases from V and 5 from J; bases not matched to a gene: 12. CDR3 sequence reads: CASCLERGGPHEQYF. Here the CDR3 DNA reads TGTGCCAGCTGCCTCGAGCGGGGGGGCCCCCACGAGCAGTACTTC.

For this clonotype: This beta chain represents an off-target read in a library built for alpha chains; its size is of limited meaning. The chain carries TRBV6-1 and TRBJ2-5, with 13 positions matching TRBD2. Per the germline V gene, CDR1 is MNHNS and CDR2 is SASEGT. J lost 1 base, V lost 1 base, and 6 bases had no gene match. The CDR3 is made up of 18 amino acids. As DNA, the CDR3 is TGTGCCAGCAGTGAAGGGACTAGCGGGGGCAGTATCCAAGAGACCCAGTACTTC. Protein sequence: CASSEGTSGGSIQETQYF.

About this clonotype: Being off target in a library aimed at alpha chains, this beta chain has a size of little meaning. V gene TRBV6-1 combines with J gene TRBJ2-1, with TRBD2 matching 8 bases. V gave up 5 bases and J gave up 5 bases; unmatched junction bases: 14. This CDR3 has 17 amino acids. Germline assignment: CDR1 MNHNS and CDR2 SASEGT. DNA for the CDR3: TGTGCCAGCAGTCCCCTCCGGGGAGCGGGGGAGAACAATGAGCAGTTCTTC. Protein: CASSPLRGAGENNEQFF.

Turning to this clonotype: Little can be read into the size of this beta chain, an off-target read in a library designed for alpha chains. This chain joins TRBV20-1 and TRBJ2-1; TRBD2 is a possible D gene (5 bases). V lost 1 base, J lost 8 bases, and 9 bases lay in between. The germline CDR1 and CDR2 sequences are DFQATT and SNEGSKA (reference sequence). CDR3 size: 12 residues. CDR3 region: CSARGREDEQFF. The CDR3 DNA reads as TGCAGTGCTAGAGGCCGGGAAGATGAGCAGTTCTTC.

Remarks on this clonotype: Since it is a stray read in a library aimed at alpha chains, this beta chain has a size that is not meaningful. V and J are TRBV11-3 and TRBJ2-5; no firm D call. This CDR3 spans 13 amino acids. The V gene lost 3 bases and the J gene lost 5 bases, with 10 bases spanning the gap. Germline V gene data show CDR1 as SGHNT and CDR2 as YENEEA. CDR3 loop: CASSFGPTETQYF. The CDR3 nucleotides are TGTGCCAGCAGCTTCGGCCCGACGGAGACCCAGTACTTC. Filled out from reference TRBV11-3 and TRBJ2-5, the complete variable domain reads EAGVVQSPRYKIIEKKQPVAFWCNPISGHNTLYWYLQNLGQGPELLIRYENEEAVDDSQLPKDRFSAERLKGVDSTLKIQPAELGDSAVYLCASSFGPTETQYFGPGTRLLVL.

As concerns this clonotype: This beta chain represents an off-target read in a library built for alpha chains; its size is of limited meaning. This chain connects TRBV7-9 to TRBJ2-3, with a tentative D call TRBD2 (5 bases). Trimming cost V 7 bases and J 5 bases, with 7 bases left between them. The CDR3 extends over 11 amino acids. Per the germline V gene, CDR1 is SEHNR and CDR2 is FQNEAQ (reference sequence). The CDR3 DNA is TGTGCCAGCATTGGAGGAGATACGCAGTATTTT. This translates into CASIGGDTQYF.

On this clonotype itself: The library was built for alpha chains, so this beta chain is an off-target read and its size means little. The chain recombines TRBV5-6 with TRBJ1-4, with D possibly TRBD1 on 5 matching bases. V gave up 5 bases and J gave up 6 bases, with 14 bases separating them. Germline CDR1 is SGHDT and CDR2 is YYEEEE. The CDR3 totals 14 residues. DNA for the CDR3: TGTGCCAGCAGTTTCGACAGAACCGATGAAAAACTGTTTTTT. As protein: CASSFDRTDEKLFF.

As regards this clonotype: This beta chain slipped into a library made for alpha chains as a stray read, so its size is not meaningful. CDR3 nucleotide sequence: TGTGCCAGCAGGGGAGGCCCTGAAGCTTTCTTT. This sequence encodes CASRGGPEAFF. V and J are TRBV6-6 and TRBJ1-1; D gene uncertain. The CDR3 covers 11 residues. V was clipped by 6 bases and J by 6 bases, with 8 bases between them. In germline, CDR1 is MNHNY, CDR2 SVGAGI (reference sequence).

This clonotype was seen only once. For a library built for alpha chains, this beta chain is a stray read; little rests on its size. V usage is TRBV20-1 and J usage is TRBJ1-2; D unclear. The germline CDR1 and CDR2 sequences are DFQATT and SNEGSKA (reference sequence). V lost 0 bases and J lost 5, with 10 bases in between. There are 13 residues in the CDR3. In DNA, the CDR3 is TGCAGTGCTAGAGATGGAGGGTTTTATGGCTACACCTTC. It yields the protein CSARDGGFYGYTF.

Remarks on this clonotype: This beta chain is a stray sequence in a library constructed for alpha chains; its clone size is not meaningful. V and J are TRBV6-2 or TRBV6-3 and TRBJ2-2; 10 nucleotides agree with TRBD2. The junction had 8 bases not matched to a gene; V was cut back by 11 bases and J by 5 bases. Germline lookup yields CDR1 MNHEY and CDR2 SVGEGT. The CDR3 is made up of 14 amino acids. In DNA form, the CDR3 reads TGTGCCGGACAATTTAGCGGGGGGACCGGGGAGCTGTTTTTT. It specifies CAGQFSGGTGELFF.

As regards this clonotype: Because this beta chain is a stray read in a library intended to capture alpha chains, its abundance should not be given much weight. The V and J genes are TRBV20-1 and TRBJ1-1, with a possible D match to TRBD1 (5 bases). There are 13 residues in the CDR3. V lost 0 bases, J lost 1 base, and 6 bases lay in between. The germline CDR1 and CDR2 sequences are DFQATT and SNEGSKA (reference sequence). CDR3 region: CSARDQGNTEAFF. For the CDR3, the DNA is TGCAGTGCTAGAGACCAGGGGAACACTGAAGCTTTCTTT.

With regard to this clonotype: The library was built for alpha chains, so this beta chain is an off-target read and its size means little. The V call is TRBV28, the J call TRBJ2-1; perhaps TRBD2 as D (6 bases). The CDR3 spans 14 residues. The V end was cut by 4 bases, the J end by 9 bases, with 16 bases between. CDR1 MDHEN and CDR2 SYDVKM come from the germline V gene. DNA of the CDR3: TGTGCCAGCAGTTCAATTCGACTAGAGTTTGAGCAGTTCTTC. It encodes CASSSIRLEFEQFF.

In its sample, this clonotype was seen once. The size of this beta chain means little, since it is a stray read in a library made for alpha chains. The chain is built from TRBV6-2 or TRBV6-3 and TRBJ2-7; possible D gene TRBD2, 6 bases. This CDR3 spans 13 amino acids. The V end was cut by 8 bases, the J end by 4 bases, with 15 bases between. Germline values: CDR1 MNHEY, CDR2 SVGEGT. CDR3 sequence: CASGSSGSYEQYV. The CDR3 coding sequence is TGTGCCAGCGGGAGTAGCGGCTCTTACGAGCAGTACGTC.

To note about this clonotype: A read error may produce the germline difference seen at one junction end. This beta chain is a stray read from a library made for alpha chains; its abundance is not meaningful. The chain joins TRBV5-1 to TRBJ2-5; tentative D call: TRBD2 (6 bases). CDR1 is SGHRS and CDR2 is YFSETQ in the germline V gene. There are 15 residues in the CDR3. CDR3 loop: CAGSLVGGTIETQYF. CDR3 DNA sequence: TGCGCCGGCAGCTTGGTTGGGGGGACGATCGAGACCCAGTACTTC.

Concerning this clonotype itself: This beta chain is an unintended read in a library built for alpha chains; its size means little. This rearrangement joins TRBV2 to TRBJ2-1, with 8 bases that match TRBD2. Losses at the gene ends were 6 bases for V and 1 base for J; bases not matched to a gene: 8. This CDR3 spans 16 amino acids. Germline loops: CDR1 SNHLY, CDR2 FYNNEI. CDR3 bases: TGTGCCAGCAGCTTCAGCGGGAGCCAGTCCTACAATGAGCAGTTCTTC. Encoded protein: CASSFSGSQSYNEQFF.

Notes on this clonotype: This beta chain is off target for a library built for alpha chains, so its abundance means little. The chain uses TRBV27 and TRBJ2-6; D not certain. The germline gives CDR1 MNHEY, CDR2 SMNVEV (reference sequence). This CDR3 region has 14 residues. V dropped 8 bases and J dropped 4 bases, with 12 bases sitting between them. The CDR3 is CASASWSGANVLTF. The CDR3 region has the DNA TGTGCCAGCGCCAGCTGGTCGGGGGCCAACGTCCTGACTTTC.

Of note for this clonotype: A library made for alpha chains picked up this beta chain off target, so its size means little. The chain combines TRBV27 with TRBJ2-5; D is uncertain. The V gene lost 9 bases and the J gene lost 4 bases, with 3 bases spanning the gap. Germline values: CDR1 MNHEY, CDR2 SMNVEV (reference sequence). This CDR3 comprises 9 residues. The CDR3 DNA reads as TGTGCCAGAATAGAGACCCAGTACTTC. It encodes CARIETQYF.

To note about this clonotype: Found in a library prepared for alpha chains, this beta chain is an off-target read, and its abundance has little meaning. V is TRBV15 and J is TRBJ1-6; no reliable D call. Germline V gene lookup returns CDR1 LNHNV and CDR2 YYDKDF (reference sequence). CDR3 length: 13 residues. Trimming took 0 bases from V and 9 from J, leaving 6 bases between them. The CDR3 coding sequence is TGTGCCACCAGCAGAGATCGGGCTTCACCCCTCCACTTT. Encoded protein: CATSRDRASPLHF.